The next 12 T cell receptor beta chains were all read from a single sample in a study of T cell clones after liver transplantation. Clones were read by immunoSEQ multiplex PCR, and TCRdb kept only the in-frame ones, dropping some. The table has roughly 65,000 clones, 80% to 95% seen once. Here the sequenced sample was CD4+ T cells from blood, taken roughly 26 months after liver transplant. These TCRs come from a human patient who received a liver transplant. These T cells may partly come from the graft donor.

J is TRBJ1-1 and V is TRBV6-6; 8 nucleotides line up with TRBD1. V lost 7 bases and J lost 0; bases outside the gene matches: 4. CDR1 MNHNY and CDR2 SVGAGI come from the germline V gene (reference sequence). This CDR3 comprises 14 residues. The CDR3 region is CASTHRGMNTEAFF. As DNA, the CDR3 is TGTGCCAGCACTCACAGGGGGATGAACACTGAAGCTTTCTTT.

The J gene is TRBJ1-2, the V gene TRBV5-1, with D possibly matching TRBD1 (6 bases). The CDR3 runs to 14 residues. Trimming removed 5 bases from V and 8 bases from J, with 19 bases in between. CDR1 and CDR2 from the germline V gene are SGHRS and YFSETQ. The CDR3 protein is CASRSASGEYGYTF. The CDR3 DNA follows: TGCGCCAGCAGGTCAGCCTCAGGGGAGTACGGCTACACCTTC.

This chain links TRBV19 with TRBJ2-2; D gene uncertain. The germline CDR1 and CDR2 sequences are LNHDA and SQIVND (reference sequence). V lost 3 bases, J lost 0 bases, and 8 bases lay in between. The CDR3 covers 15 residues. The CDR3 DNA reads as TGTGCCAGTAGTATCGAGCCAACGAACACCGGGGAGCTGTTTTTT. This gives the protein CASSIEPTNTGELFF.

The rearrangement joins TRBV15 to TRBJ1-4, with 7 bases lining up with TRBD1. Per the germline V gene, CDR1 is LNHNV and CDR2 is YYDKDF (reference sequence). V gave up 1 base and J gave up 6 bases; unmatched junction bases: 2. This CDR3 spans 14 amino acids. CDR3 DNA: TGTGCCACCAGCAGAGTGGGGACAGATGAAAAACTGTTTTTT. The encoded protein is CATSRVGTDEKLFF.

The CDR3 is CASSPMPRVTEAFF. The CDR3 DNA reads as TGTGCCAGCAGTCCAATGCCCAGGGTGACTGAAGCTTTCTTT. The chain recombines TRBV6-1 with TRBJ1-1; tentatively, D is TRBD1 (5 bases). The V end lost 5 bases, the J end lost 5 bases, and 15 bases lay between the germline ends. The germline V gene encodes CDR1 MNHNS and CDR2 SASEGT. The CDR3 length is 14 residues.

CDR3 DNA: TGTGCCAGCAGTTACCTTGACAACGGCGAGCAGTACTTC. Residues: CASSYLDNGEQYF. This rearrangement joins TRBV6-6 to TRBJ2-7; D is ambiguous. CDR3 size: 13 residues. The ends were cut back, 2 bases at V and 6 bases at J, with 11 bases in the middle. CDR1 is MNHNY and CDR2 is SVGAGI in the germline V gene (reference sequence).

The chain recombines TRBV11-3 with TRBJ2-3; 7 bases fit TRBD2. V lost 5 bases and J lost 2; bases outside the gene matches: 13. The CDR3 is 17 amino acids. CDR1 SGHNT and CDR2 YENEEA come from the germline V gene. This CDR3 reads CASSLPSGPPLTDTQYF. The CDR3, as DNA: TGTGCCAGCAGCCTCCCTAGCGGTCCCCCCCTCACAGATACGCAGTATTTT.

The rearrangement joins TRBV5-1 to TRBJ2-6; no clear D gene. CDR3 length: 15 residues. Germline lookup yields CDR1 SGHRS and CDR2 YFSETQ. V lost 0 bases to trimming and J lost 3 bases, with 7 bases between them. The CDR3 region is CASSLGGSGANVLTF. DNA of the CDR3: TGCGCCAGCAGCTTGGGAGGAAGTGGGGCCAACGTCCTGACTTTC.

The V and J genes are TRBV4-3 and TRBJ2-7; no firm D call. The V and J ends lost 4 bases and 2 bases respectively, with 12 bases between them. The CDR3 is 14 amino acids. Germline lookup yields CDR1 LGHNA and CDR2 YSLEER. The chain's CDR3 is CASSPNSGTYEQYF. The CDR3 DNA is TGCGCCAGCAGCCCCAACTCGGGCACCTACGAGCAGTACTTC.

The chain carries TRBV9 and TRBJ1-2, with unresolved D. With 3 bases removed from V and 5 bases from J, the gap between germline ends came to 20 bases. The germline CDR1 and CDR2 sequences are SGDLS and YYNGEE. The CDR3 extends over 16 amino acids. The CDR3 coding sequence is TGTGCCAGCAGCGCGGCCGGACTGGCTACGGGATATGGCTACACCTTC. Its translation: CASSAAGLATGYGYTF.

This chain uses TRBV28 with TRBJ2-5, with 11 bases aligning to TRBD1. CDR3 length: 13 residues. V lost 7 bases to trimming and J lost 5 bases; unmatched junction nucleotides: 3. Germline values: CDR1 MDHEN, CDR2 SYDVKM. The CDR3: CASKGQGDETQYF. Written as DNA, the CDR3 is TGTGCCAGCAAGGGACAGGGGGACGAGACCCAGTACTTC.

The chain uses TRBV7-9 and TRBJ1-4; D unresolved. Trimming cost V 8 bases and J 7 bases, with 5 bases left between them. This CDR3 region has 10 residues. The germline CDR1 and CDR2 sequences are SEHNR and FQNEAQ (reference sequence). CDR3 nucleotides: TGTGCCAGCCAAGGTGAAAAACTGTTTTTT. Amino acids: CASQGEKLFF.